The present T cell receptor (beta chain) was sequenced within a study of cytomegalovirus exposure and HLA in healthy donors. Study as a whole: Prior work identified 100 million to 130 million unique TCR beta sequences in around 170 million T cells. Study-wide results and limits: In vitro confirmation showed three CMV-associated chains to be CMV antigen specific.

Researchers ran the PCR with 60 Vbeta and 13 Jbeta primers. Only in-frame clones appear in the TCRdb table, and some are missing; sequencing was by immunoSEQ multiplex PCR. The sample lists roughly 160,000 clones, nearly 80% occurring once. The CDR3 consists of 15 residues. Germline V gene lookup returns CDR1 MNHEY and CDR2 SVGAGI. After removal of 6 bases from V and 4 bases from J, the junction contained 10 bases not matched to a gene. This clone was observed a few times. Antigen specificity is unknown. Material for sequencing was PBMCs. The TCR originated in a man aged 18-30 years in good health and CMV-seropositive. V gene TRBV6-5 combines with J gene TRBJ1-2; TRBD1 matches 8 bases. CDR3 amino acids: CASRRDRGALYGYTF. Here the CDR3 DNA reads TGTGCCAGCAGGCGTGACAGGGGAGCTCTCTATGGCTACACCTTC.